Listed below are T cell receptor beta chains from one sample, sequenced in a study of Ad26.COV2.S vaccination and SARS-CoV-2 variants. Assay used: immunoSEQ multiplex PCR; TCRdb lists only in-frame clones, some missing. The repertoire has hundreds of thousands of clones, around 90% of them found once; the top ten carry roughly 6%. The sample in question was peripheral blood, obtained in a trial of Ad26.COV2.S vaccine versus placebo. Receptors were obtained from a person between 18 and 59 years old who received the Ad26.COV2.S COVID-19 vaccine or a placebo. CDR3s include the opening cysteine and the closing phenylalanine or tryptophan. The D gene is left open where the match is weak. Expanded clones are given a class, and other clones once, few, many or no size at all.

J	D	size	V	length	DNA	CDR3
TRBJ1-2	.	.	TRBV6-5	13	TGTGCCACCCAACGGGGGGGGGTCTATGGCTACACCTTC	CATQRGGVYGYTF
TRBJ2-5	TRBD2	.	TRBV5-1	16	TGCGCCAGCAGCTTAGATGCGGGGAGGGTGGTGGAGACCCAGTACTTC	CASSLDAGRVVETQYF
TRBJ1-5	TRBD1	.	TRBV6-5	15	TGTGCCAGCAGCTATGGACAGGGGGCCAATCAGCCCCAGCATTTT	CASSYGQGANQPQHF
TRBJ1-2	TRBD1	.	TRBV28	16	TGTGCCAGCAGTTTCCCGGGACAGGGGGGCTGGAATGGCTACACCTTC	CASSFPGQGGWNGYTF
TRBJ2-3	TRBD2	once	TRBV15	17	TGTGCCACCAGCAGAGATGCAGCGGGAGGGGGCACAGATACGCAGTATTTT	CATSRDAAGGGTDTQYF
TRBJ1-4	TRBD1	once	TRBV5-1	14	TGCGCCAGCAGCGCGGGACAGGGGATTGAAAAACTGTTTTTT	CASSAGQGIEKLFF
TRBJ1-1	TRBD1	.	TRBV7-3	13	TGTGCCAGCAGCACCTCAGGGGGCACTGAAGCTTTCTTT	CASSTSGGTEAFF
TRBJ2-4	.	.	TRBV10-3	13	TGTGCCATCAGGACGGACAGAGGTAACATTCAGTACTTC	CAIRTDRGNIQYF
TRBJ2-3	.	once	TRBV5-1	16	TGCGCCAGCAGCTTGGACACTCCCCGGGGCACAGATACGCAGTATTTT	CASSLDTPRGTDTQYF
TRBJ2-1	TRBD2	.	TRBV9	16	TGTGCCAGCAGCGCCGAGACTAGCGGGAGCTACAATGAGCAGTTCTTC	CASSAETSGSYNEQFF
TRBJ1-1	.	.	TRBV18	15	TGTGCCAGCTCACCAATACAGACCATGAACACTGAAGCTTTCTTT	CASSPIQTMNTEAFF
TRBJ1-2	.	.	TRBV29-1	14	TGCAGCGTGACCCCGACCGGGGCCGGTTATGGCTACACCTTC	CSVTPTGAGYGYTF
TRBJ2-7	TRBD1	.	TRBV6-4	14	TGTGCCAGCTCGACCGGGACAGGGGTTCGCGAGCAGTACTTC	CASSTGTGVREQYF
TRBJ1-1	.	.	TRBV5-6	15	TGTGCCAGCACCCCCGCTCCGGCCCGGGGGACTGAAGCTTTCTTT	CASTPAPARGTEAFF
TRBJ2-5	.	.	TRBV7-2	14	TGTGCCAGCAGCTTAGCGGACGGGGTAGAGACCCAGTACTTC	CASSLADGVETQYF
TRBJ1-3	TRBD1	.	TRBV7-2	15	TGTGCCAGCAGCTTAGGGACAGGGCGAGGAAACACCATATATTTT	CASSLGTGRGNTIYF
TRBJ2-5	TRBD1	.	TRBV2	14	TGTGCCAGCAAGGACAGGTCACTCCAGGGGACCCAGTACTTC	CASKDRSLQGTQYF
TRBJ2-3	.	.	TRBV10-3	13	TGTGCCATCAGGAGCGGTAGCACAGATACGCAGTATTTT	CAIRSGSTDTQYF
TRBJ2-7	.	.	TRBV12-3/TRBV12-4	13	TGTGCCAGCAGTTGGATTGGGGGATACGAGCAGTACTTC	CASSWIGGYEQYF
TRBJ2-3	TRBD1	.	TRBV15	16	TGTGCCACCAGCAGAGCAATAGACAGGGCCACAGATACGCAGTATTTT	CATSRAIDRATDTQYF
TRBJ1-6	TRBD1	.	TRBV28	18	TGTGCCAGCACTCCTTGGGGTCCCGGACAGGGGGACGATTCACCCCTCCACTTT	CASTPWGPGQGDDSPLHF
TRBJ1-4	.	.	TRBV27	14	TGTGCCAGCAGTTCGGTTTTAACTAATGAAAAACTGTTTTTT	CASSSVLTNEKLFF
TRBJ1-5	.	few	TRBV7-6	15	TGTGCCAGCAGCTTAGCGGGCGGGTCCAATCAGCCCCAGCATTTT	CASSLAGGSNQPQHF
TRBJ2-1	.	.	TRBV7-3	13	TGTGCCAGCAGCTTAACTAACTACAATGAGCAGTTCTTC	CASSLTNYNEQFF
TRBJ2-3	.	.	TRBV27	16	TGTGCCAGCAGTTCCCGGGCCAACAGTGGGACAGATACGCAGTATTTT	CASSSRANSGTDTQYF
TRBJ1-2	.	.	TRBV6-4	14	TGTGCCAGCAGTGGCGGCCAGGGCCTTGGCGGCTACACCTTC	CASSGGQGLGGYTF
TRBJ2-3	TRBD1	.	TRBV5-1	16	TGCGCCAGCAGCTCCGGGACAGCAATAAGCACAGATACGCAGTATTTT	CASSSGTAISTDTQYF
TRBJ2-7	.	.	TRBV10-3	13	TGTGCCATCACCGGGAATGACCCCTACGAGCAGTACTTC	CAITGNDPYEQYF
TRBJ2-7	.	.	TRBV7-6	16	TGTGCCAGCAGCTTAGGCCAAGGCGCCCTCTCCTACGAGCAGTACTTC	CASSLGQGALSYEQYF
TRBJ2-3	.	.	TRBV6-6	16	TGTGCCAGCAGTTACTCGACTAGAGCTCGGTCAGATACGCAGTATTTT	CASSYSTRARSDTQYF
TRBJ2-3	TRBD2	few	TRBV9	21	TGTGCCAGCAGCGCCCCCGGTGGACTAGCGGGACCTTTTGCAGGGGCAGATACGCAGTATTTT	CASSAPGGLAGPFAGADTQYF
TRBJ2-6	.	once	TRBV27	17	TGTGCCAGCAGTTTAGGGGGCCCCGATCCTGGGGCCAACGTCCTGACTTTC	CASSLGGPDPGANVLTF
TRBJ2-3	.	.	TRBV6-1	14	TGTGCCAGCAGTGAACTGTCCCGCACAGATACGCAGTATTTT	CASSELSRTDTQYF
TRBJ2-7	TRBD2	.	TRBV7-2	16	TGTGCCAGCAGCCTAAATAGCGGGAGGGCCTTCAACGAGCAGTACTTC	CASSLNSGRAFNEQYF
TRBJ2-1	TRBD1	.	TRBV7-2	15	TGTGCCAGCAGCCCTGAGTCCGGGACAGGGCGTGAGCAGTTCTTC	CASSPESGTGREQFF
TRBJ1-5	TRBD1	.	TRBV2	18	TGTGCCAGCAGTCGAACCACAAACAGGGGGGGAGGCAATCAGCCCCAGCATTTT	CASSRTTNRGGGNQPQHF
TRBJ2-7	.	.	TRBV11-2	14	TGTGCCAGCAGCCCAAGGACAAATCCCTACGAGCAGTACTTC	CASSPRTNPYEQYF